The entry that follows covers one T cell receptor (beta chain) sequence. The antigen is unknown. There are 15 residues in the CDR3. Germline V gene sequence: CDR1 SNHLY, CDR2 FYNNEI. Trimming cost V 1 base and J 1 base; bases outside gene matches: 3. The sample belongs to a study of shared clonotypes between healthy human individuals. Study summary: Per donor, three plates held CD4 naive cells, three held CD4 memory, two held CD8 naive and one held CD8 memory.

Some clones are missing from TCRdb's copy, which holds only in-frame ones; the method was immunoSEQ multiplex PCR. The table lists around 620,000 clones, about 95% of them singletons, with 0.11% in the top ten. Study-wide findings and caveats: Rarefaction exposed incomplete sorted-subset sequencing despite large depth. An expected dependence of interdonor clonotype sharing on sequencing depth was noted.

Naive CD8 cells lacked CD45RO and underwent positive selection for CCR7, leaving out terminally differentiated effector memory CD45RA+ cells. This sequence was found in a woman aged 25 to 39 in good health. The source material was naive CD8+ T cells sorted from blood. This sequence joins TRBV2 and TRBJ1-2; 7 positions match TRBD1. The CDR3 loop reads CASSEGDSVNYGYTF. The DNA for the CDR3 is TGTGCCAGCAGTGAAGGGGACAGCGTTAACTATGGCTACACCTTC.